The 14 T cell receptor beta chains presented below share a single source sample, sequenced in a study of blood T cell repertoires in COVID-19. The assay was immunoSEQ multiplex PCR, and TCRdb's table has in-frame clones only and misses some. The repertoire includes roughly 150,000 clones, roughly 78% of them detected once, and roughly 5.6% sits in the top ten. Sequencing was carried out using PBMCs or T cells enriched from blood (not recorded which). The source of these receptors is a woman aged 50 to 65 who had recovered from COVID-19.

Here the CDR3 reads CASSLGGAGELFF. CDR3 DNA sequence: TGTGCCAGCAGCTTAGGGGGGGCCGGGGAGCTGTTTTTT. V and J are TRBV11-2 and TRBJ2-2, with D maybe TRBD2 (6 bases). Trimming removed 1 base at V and 6 bases at J, with 6 bases between. CDR1 and CDR2 from the germline V gene are SGHAT and FQNNGV. This CDR3 has 13 amino acids.

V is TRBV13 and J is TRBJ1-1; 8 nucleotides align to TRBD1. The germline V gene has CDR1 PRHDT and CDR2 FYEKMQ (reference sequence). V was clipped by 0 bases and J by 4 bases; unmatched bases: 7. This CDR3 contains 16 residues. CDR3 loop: CASSLGRGLVFTEAFF. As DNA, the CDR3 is TGTGCCAGCAGCTTAGGCAGGGGGCTAGTTTTCACTGAAGCTTTCTTT. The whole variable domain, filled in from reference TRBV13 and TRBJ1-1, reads AAGVIQSPRHLIKEKRETATLKCYPIPRHDTVYWYQQGPGQDPQFLISFYEKMQSDKGSIPDRFSAQQFSDYHSELNMSSLELGDSALYFCASSLGRGLVFTEAFFGQGTRLTVV.

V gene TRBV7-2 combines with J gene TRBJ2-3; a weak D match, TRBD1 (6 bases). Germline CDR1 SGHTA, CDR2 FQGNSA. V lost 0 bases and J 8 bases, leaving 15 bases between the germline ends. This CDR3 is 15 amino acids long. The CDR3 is CASSLAGAALGTQYF. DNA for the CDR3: TGTGCCAGCAGCTTAGCGGGGGCAGCCCTTGGTACGCAGTATTTT.

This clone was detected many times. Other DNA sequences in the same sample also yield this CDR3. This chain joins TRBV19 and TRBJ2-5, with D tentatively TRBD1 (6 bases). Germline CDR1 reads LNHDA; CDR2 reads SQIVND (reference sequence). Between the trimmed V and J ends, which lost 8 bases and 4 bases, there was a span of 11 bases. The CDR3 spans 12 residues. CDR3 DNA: TGTGCCAGTCGACAGGCGGGAGAGACCCAGTACTTC. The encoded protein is CASRQAGETQYF.

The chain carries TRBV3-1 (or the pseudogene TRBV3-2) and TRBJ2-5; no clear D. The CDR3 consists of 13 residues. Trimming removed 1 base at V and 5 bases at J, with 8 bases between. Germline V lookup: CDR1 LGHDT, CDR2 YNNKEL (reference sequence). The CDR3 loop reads CASSQGPTETQYF. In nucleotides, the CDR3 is TGTGCCAGCAGCCAAGGTCCTACGGAGACCCAGTACTTC.

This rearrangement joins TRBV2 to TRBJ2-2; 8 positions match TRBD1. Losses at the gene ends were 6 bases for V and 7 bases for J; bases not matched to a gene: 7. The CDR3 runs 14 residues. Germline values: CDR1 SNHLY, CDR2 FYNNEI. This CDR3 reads CASRRTGRNGELFF. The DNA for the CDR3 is TGTGCCAGCAGAAGGACAGGGAGGAACGGGGAGCTGTTTTTT.

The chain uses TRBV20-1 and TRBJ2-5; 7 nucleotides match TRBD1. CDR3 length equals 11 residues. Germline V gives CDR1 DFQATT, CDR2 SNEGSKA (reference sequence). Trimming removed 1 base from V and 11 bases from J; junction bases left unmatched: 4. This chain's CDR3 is CSARGSGQQYF. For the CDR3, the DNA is TGCAGTGCTAGAGGATCGGGACAGCAGTACTTC.

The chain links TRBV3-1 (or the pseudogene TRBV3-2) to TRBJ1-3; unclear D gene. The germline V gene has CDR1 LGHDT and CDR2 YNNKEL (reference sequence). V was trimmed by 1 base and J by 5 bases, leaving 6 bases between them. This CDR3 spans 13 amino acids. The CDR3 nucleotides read TGTGCCAGCAGCCAAGGCGAAAGAAACACCATATATTTT. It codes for CASSQGERNTIYF.

The CDR3: CASSLTVSSYNSPLHF. For the CDR3, the DNA is TGCGCCAGCAGCTTAACGGTGAGCTCCTATAATTCACCCCTCCACTTT. The rearrangement uses TRBV5-1 and TRBJ1-6, with D uncertain. CDR3 length: 16 amino acids. V was clipped by 2 bases and J by 0 bases, with 9 bases between them. Germline values: CDR1 SGHRS, CDR2 YFSETQ.

In DNA form, the CDR3 reads TGTGCCAGCACCACCGGGACAGGCCCTGAAAAACTGTTTTTT. Its protein is CASTTGTGPEKLFF. The chain has TRBV28 and TRBJ1-4; 8 nucleotides agree with TRBD1. CDR1 and CDR2 (germline): MDHEN, SYDVKM. J gave up 7 bases and V 7 bases, and 8 bases lay outside the gene matches. There are 14 residues in the CDR3.

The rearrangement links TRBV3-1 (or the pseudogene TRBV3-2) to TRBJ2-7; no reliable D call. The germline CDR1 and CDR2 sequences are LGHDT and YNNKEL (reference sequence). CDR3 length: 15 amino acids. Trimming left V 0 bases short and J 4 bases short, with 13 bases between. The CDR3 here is CASSQDPRGLYEQYV. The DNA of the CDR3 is TGTGCCAGCAGCCAAGACCCCCGAGGCCTATACGAGCAGTACGTC.

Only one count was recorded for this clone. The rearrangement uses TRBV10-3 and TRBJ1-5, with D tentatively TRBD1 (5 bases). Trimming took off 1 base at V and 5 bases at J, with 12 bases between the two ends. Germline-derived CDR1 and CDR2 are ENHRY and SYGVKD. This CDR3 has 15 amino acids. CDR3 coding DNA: TGTGCCATCAGTGAGTGGGGGGTTGTGGATCAGCCCCAGCATTTT. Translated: CAISEWGVVDQPQHF.

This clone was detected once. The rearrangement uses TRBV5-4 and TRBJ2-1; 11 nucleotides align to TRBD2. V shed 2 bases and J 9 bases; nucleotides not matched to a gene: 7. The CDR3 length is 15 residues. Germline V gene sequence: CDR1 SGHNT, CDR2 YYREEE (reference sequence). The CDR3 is CASSFLAGGSGEQFF. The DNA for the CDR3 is TGTGCCAGCAGCTTTCTAGCGGGGGGTTCGGGTGAGCAGTTCTTC.

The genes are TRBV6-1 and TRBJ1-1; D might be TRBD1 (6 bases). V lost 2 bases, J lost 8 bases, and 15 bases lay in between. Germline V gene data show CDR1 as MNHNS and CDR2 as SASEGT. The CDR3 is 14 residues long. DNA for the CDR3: TGTGCCAGCAGTGAATGGGGGCGCACGGGAGAAGCTTTCTTT. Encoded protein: CASSEWGRTGEAFF.